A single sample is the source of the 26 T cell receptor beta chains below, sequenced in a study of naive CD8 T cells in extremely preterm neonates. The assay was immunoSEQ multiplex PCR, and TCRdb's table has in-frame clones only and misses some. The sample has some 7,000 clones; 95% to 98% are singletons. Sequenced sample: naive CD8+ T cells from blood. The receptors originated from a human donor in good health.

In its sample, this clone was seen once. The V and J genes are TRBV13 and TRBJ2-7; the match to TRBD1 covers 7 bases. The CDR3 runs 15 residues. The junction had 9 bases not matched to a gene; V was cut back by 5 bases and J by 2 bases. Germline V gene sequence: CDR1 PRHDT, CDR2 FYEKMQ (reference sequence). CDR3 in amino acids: CASSRKGDSTYEQYF. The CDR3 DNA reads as TGTGCCAGCAGCCGCAAGGGGGACAGCACCTACGAGCAGTACTTC.

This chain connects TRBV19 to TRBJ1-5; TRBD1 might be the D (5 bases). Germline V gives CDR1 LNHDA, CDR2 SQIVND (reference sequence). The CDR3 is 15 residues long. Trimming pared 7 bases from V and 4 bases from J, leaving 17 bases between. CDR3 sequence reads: CASTLGGLSNQPQHF. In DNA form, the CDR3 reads TGTGCCAGTACCCTCGGGGGTCTCAGTAATCAGCCCCAGCATTTT.

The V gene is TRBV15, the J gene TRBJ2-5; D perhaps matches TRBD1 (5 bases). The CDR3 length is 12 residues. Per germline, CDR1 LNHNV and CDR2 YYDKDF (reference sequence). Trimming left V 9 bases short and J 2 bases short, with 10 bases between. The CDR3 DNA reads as TGTGCCACGGGAAAGGGGCAAGAGACCCAGTACTTC. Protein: CATGKGQETQYF. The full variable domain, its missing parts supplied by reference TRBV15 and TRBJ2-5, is DAMVIQNPRYQVTQFGKPVTLSCSQTLNHNVMYWYQQKSSQAPKLLFHYYDKDFNNEADTPDNFQSRRPNTSFCFLDIRSPGLGDTAMYLCATGKGQETQYFGPGTRLLVL.

The CDR3 region has the DNA TGCGCCAGCAGCTTGGAGGGGGATGAGCAGTTCTTC. Its protein is CASSLEGDEQFF. The chain is built from TRBV5-1 and TRBJ2-1, with D possibly being TRBD1 (6 bases). The CDR3 loop spans 12 amino acids. CDR1 and CDR2 from the germline V gene are SGHRS and YFSETQ. V was clipped by 0 bases and J by 8 bases, with 6 bases between them. The variable domain in full, completed from reference TRBV5-1 and TRBJ2-1, reads KAGVTQTPRYLIKTRGQQVTLSCSPISGHRSVSWYQQTPGQGLQFLFEYFSETQRNKGNFPGRFSGRQFSNSRSEMNVSTLELGDSALYLCASSLEGDEQFFGPGTRLTVL.

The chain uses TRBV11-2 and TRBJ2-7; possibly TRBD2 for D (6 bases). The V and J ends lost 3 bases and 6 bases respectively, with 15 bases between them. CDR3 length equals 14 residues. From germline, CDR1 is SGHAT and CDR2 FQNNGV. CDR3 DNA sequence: TGTGCCAGCAGCTTTATGGGGGGAGGTGGCGAGCAGTACTTC. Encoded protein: CASSFMGGGGEQYF.

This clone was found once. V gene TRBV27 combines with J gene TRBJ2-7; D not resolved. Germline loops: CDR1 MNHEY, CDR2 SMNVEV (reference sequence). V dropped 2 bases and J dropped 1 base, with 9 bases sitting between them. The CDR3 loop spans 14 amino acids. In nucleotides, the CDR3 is TGTGCCAGCAGTTTAACGCCCGGGTCCTACGAGCAGTACTTC. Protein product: CASSLTPGSYEQYF.

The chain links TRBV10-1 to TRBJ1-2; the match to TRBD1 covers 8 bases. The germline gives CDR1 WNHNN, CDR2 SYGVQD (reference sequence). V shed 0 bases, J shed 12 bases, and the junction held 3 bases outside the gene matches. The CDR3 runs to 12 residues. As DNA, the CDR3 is TGCGCCAGCAGTGAGTCGACAGGGGCGAACACCTTC. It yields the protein CASSESTGANTF.

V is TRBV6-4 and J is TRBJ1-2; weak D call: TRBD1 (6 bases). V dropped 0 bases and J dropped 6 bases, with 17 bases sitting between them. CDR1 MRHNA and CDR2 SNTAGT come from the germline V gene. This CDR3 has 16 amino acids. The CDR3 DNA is TGTGCCAGCAGTGACTCGATTGGTACAGGGTGGGATGGCTACACCTTC. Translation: CASSDSIGTGWDGYTF.

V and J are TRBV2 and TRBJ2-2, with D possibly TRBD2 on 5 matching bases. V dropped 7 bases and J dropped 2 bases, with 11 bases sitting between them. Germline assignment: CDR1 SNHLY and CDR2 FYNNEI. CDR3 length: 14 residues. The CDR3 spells CASMPDFNTGELFF. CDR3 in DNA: TGTGCCAGCATGCCGGACTTCAACACCGGGGAGCTGTTTTTT.

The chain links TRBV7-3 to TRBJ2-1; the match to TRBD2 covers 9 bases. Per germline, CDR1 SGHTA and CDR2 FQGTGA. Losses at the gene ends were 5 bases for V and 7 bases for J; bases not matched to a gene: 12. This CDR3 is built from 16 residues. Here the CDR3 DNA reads TGTGCCAGCAGCCAATTAGCGGGAGTGCGGGGGAATGAGCAGTTCTTC. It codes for CASSQLAGVRGNEQFF.

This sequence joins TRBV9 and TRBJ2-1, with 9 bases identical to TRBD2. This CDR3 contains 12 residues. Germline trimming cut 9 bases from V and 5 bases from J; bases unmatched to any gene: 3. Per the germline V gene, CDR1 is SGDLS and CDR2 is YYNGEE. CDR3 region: CATGLANNEQFF. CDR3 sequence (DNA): TGTGCCACCGGACTAGCGAACAATGAGCAGTTCTTC.

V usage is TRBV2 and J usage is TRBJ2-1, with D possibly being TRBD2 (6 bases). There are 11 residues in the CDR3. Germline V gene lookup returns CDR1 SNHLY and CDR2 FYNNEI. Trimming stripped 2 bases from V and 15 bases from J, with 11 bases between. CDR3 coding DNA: TGTGCCAGCAGTGAAACGCGGGAAGGGTTCTTC. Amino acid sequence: CASSETREGFF.

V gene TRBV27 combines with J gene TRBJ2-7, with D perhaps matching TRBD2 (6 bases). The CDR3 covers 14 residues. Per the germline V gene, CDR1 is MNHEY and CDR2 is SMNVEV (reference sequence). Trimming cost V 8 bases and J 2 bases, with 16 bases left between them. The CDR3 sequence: CASGRGGDPYEQYF. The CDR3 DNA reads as TGTGCCAGCGGACGTGGAGGGGATCCCTACGAGCAGTACTTC.

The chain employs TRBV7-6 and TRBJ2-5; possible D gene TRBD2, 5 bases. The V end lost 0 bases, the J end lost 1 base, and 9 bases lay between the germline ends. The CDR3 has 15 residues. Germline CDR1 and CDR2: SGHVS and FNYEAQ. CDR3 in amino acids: CASSLARAFQETQYF. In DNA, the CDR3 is TGTGCCAGCAGCTTAGCGAGGGCTTTCCAAGAGACCCAGTACTTC.

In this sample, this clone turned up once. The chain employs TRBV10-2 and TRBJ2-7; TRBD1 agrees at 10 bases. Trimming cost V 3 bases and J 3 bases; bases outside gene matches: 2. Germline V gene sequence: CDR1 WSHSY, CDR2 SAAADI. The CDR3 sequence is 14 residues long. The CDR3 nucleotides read TGCGCCAGCAGTGATGGGACAGGGGTCTACGAGCAGTACTTC. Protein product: CASSDGTGVYEQYF.

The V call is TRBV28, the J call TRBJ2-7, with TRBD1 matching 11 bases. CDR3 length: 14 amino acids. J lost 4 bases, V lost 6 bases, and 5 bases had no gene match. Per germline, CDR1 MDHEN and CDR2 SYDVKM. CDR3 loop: CASSMDRGLYEQYF. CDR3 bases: TGTGCCAGCAGCATGGACAGGGGGCTTTACGAGCAGTACTTC.

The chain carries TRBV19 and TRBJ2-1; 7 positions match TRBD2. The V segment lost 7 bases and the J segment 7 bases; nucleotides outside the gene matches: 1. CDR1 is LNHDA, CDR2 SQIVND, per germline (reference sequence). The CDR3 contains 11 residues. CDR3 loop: CASMGGNEQFF. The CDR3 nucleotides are TGTGCCAGTATGGGGGGGAATGAGCAGTTCTTC.

The CDR3 DNA sequence: TGTGCCAGCAAACCGGGACAGGGGGCCTATGGCTACACCTTC. It encodes CASKPGQGAYGYTF. The V gene is TRBV6-6, the J gene TRBJ1-2, with TRBD1 identical over 12 bases. V gave up 7 bases and J gave up 4 bases; unmatched junction bases: 4. The CDR3 is 14 residues long. From germline, CDR1 is MNHNY and CDR2 SVGAGI (reference sequence).

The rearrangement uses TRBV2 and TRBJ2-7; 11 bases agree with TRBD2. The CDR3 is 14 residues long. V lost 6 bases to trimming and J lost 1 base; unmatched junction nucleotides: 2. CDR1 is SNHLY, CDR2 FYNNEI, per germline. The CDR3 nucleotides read TGTGCCAGCAGGGGGACTAGCGGTTCCTACGAGCAGTACTTC. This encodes CASRGTSGSYEQYF.

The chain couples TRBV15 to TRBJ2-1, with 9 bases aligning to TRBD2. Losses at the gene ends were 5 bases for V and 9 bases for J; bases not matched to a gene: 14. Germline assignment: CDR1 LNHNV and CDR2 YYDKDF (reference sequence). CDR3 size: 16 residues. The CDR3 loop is CATSPRRAGGPPEQFF. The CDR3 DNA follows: TGTGCCACCAGCCCACGGCGGGCGGGAGGGCCGCCTGAGCAGTTCTTC.

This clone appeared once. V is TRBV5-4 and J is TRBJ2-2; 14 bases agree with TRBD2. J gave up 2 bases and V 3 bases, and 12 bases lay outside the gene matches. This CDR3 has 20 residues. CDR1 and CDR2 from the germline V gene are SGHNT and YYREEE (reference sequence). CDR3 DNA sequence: TGTGCCAGCAGCTCTCCGGGACTAGCGGGAGCGGATAGTAACACCGGGGAGCTGTTTTTT. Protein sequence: CASSSPGLAGADSNTGELFF.

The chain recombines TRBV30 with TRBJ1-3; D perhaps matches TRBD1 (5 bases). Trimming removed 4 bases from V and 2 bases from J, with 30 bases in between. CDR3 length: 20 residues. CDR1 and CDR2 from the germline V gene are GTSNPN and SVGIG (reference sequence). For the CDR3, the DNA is TGTGCCTGGATCGTAGCCCCCTTCGCGGGGACCGAGAGGGCTGGAAACACCATATATTTT. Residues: CAWIVAPFAGTERAGNTIYF.

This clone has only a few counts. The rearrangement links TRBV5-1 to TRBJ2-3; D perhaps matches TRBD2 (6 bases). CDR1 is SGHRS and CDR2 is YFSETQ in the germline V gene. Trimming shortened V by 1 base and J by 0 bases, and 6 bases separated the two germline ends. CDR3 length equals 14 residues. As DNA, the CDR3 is TGCGCCAGCAGCTTGCGGGGGAGCACAGATACGCAGTATTTT. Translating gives CASSLRGSTDTQYF. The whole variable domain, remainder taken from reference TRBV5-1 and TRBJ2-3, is KAGVTQTPRYLIKTRGQQVTLSCSPISGHRSVSWYQQTPGQGLQFLFEYFSETQRNKGNFPGRFSGRQFSNSRSEMNVSTLELGDSALYLCASSLRGSTDTQYFGPGTRLTVL.

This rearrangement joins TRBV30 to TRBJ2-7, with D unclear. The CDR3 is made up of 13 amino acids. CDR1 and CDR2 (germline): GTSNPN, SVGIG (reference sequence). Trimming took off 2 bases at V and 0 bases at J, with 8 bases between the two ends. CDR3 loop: CAWSPRGSYEQYF. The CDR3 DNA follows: TGTGCCTGGAGTCCCCGCGGCTCCTACGAGCAGTACTTC.

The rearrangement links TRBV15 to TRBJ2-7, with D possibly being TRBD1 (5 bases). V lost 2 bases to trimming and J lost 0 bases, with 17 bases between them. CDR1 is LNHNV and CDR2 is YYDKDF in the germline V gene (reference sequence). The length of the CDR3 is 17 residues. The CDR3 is CATSRRLLLQGSYEQYF. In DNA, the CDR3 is TGTGCCACCAGCAGACGGCTACTACTCCAGGGCTCCTACGAGCAGTACTTC.

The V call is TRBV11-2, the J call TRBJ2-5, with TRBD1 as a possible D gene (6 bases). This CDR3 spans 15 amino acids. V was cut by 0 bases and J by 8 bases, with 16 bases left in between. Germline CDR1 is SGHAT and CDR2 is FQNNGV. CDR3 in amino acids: CASSLDPGVRDTQYF. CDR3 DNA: TGTGCCAGCAGCTTAGATCCAGGGGTACGAGATACCCAGTACTTC.